These 18 T cell receptor beta chains were sequenced from one sample in a study of blood T cell repertoires in COVID-19 (dated by TCRdb to the early 2020s). The library was obtained by the immunoSEQ multiplex PCR assay. TCRdb obtained this table from immuneACCESS and retained in-frame rearrangements with V and J assigned. These tables miss some clones; where compared with another copy, unresolved V genes account for less than half of the shortfall, and the remainder is unexplained. This sample gives fewer than 200,000 clones in total; about four fifths of them show up just once. The ten largest clones take up roughly an eighth of the sample. Sample: peripheral blood. The receptors were gathered from a woman of 80 years or more with COVID-19, enrolled during active disease.

V gene TRBV18 combines with J gene TRBJ1-2; D uncertain. V was trimmed by 1 base and J by 7 bases, leaving 7 bases between them. Germline V CDR1 and CDR2: KGHSH, LQKENI. This CDR3 comprises 12 residues. The CDR3: CASSPLPGGYTF. For the CDR3, the DNA is TGTGCCAGCTCACCACTCCCGGGTGGCTACACCTTC.

This clone has a single count. J is TRBJ1-2 and V is TRBV4-2; 9 bases agree with TRBD1. This CDR3 has 15 amino acids. The V gene's germline CDR1 is LGHNA and CDR2 YNFKEQ. Losses at the gene ends were 1 base for V and 4 bases for J; bases not matched to a gene: 4. The CDR3 reads CASSQGQGDIYGYTF. The DNA of the CDR3 is TGTGCCAGCAGCCAAGGACAGGGGGATATCTATGGCTACACCTTC.

The rearrangement uses TRBV19 and TRBJ2-2, with 7 bases identical to TRBD2. Germline CDR1 LNHDA, CDR2 SQIVND (reference sequence). This CDR3 has 15 residues. Germline trimming cut 2 bases from V and 2 bases from J; bases unmatched to any gene: 2. CDR3 in amino acids: CASSISSGNTGELFF. The CDR3 bases are TGTGCCAGTAGTATATCTAGCGGTAACACCGGGGAGCTGTTTTTT.

The chain employs TRBV28 and TRBJ2-1; 9 nucleotides align to TRBD2. Looked up from germline, CDR1 is MDHEN and CDR2 is SYDVKM. This CDR3 spans 19 amino acids. V trimming: 4 bases; J trimming: 4 bases; junction bases outside the gene matches: 17. CDR3 in amino acids: CASSSPPPALAGLYNEQFF. CDR3 nucleotides: TGTGCCAGCAGTTCCCCACCTCCCGCCCTAGCGGGACTATACAATGAGCAGTTCTTC. The variable domain in full, completed from reference TRBV28 and TRBJ2-1, reads DVKVTQSSRYLVKRTGEKVFLECVQDMDHENMFWYRQDPGLGLRLIYFSYDVKMKEKGDIPEGYSVSREKKERFSLILESASTNQTSMYLCASSSPPPALAGLYNEQFFGPGTRLTVL.

This clone appeared a single time. The chain uses TRBV3-1 (or the pseudogene TRBV3-2) and TRBJ1-1; D gene unclear. Trimming cost V 4 bases and J 1 base, with 10 bases left between them. CDR1 is LGHDT and CDR2 is YNNKEL in the germline V gene (reference sequence). The CDR3 runs to 14 residues. CDR3 in DNA: TGTGCCAGCAGCCCCCTCCTAACGAACACTGAAGCTTTCTTT. Its protein product is CASSPLLTNTEAFF.

This chain uses TRBV25-1 with TRBJ2-5; 9 nucleotides match TRBD1. The germline CDR1 and CDR2 sequences are MGHDK and SYGVNS. The length of the CDR3 is 14 residues. The ends lost 4 bases at V and 4 bases at J; junction bases unmatched: 4. The CDR3 DNA follows: TGTGCCAGCAGTGCGATGACAGGGGGAGAGACCCAGTACTTC. This gives the protein CASSAMTGGETQYF.

The sample holds many counts of this clone. The chain joins TRBV27 to TRBJ2-7, with D possibly matching TRBD2 (6 bases). The CDR3 covers 13 residues. CDR1 MNHEY and CDR2 SMNVEV come from the germline V gene (reference sequence). The V gene lost 11 bases and the J gene lost 6 bases, with 20 bases spanning the gap. The DNA for the CDR3 is TGTGCCTCGCTTGGAGGGTGGGGGACCGAGCAGTACTTC. As protein: CASLGGWGTEQYF.

The V and J genes are TRBV6-2 or TRBV6-3 and TRBJ1-1; 8 bases are shared with TRBD1. CDR3 length equals 14 residues. From germline, CDR1 is MNHEY and CDR2 SVGEGT. The trim removed 5 bases at V and 5 bases at J, leaving 7 bases unmatched. The CDR3 protein is CASSAPGQETEAFF. For the CDR3, the DNA is TGTGCCAGCAGTGCTCCGGGACAGGAAACTGAAGCTTTCTTT.

The rearrangement uses TRBV29-1 and TRBJ2-7, with 10 bases matching TRBD2. The junction had 2 bases not matched to a gene; V was cut back by 4 bases and J by 2 bases. Germline V CDR1 and CDR2: SQVTM, ANQGSEA. The CDR3 length is 13 residues. For the CDR3, the DNA is TGCAGCGTTGCACTAGCGGGGCCCTACGAGCAGTACTTC. It specifies CSVALAGPYEQYF.

The rearrangement links TRBV27 to TRBJ2-3, with 11 bases that match TRBD2. The V segment lost 5 bases and the J segment 4 bases; nucleotides outside the gene matches: 11. This CDR3 region has 17 residues. Germline CDR1 MNHEY, CDR2 SMNVEV (reference sequence). The CDR3 region has the DNA TGTGCCAGCAGTAACAATATAGCGGGAGGGCCTTCAGATACGCAGTATTTT. Amino acids: CASSNNIAGGPSDTQYF.

The rearrangement joins TRBV5-6 to TRBJ1-2; D is possibly TRBD1 (6 bases). V lost 3 bases, J lost 7 bases, and 10 bases lay in between. The CDR3 runs 12 residues. The germline V gene has CDR1 SGHDT and CDR2 YYEEEE. The CDR3: CASSWTESGYTF. In DNA form, the CDR3 reads TGTGCCAGCAGCTGGACAGAAAGTGGCTACACCTTC.

The chain combines TRBV7-2 with TRBJ2-7; 15 nucleotides align to TRBD2. Trimming at V came to 4 bases and at J to 2 bases, leaving 3 bases not matched to a gene. Germline CDR1 is SGHTA and CDR2 is FQGNSA. CDR3 length: 16 amino acids. The CDR3 loop is CASSSGLAGGTYEQYF. The DNA of the CDR3 is TGTGCCAGCAGCTCGGGACTAGCGGGGGGAACCTACGAGCAGTACTTC.

The chain carries TRBV18 and TRBJ2-6; D not certain. Trimming removed 3 bases at V and 0 bases at J, with 6 bases between. This CDR3 contains 15 residues. Germline V lookup: CDR1 KGHSH, CDR2 LQKENI. The CDR3 loop is CASSPWASGANVLTF. In DNA form, the CDR3 reads TGTGCCAGCTCACCTTGGGCCTCTGGGGCCAACGTCCTGACTTTC.

This sequence joins TRBV5-1 and TRBJ2-2; 8 nucleotides line up with TRBD1. CDR1 is SGHRS, CDR2 YFSETQ, per germline. This CDR3 comprises 16 residues. J gave up 6 bases and V 0 bases, and 7 bases lay outside the gene matches. The CDR3 coding sequence is TGCGCCAGCAGCTTGGGAACAGGGGGGAAGGCCGGGGAGCTGTTTTTT. As protein: CASSLGTGGKAGELFF.

This clone was counted between two and nine times. The J gene is TRBJ1-3, the V gene TRBV10-2, with TRBD1 matching 7 bases. From germline, CDR1 is WSHSY and CDR2 SAAADI. V shed 8 bases and J 2 bases; nucleotides not matched to a gene: 6. The CDR3 totals 14 residues. The CDR3 DNA is TGCGCCAGCGGATCAGGGACAGCTGGAAACACCATATATTTT. It encodes CASGSGTAGNTIYF.

The rearrangement joins TRBV18 to TRBJ1-2; the match to TRBD1 covers 7 bases. In germline, CDR1 is KGHSH, CDR2 LQKENI. The CDR3 has 12 amino acids. V shed 3 bases, J shed 8 bases, and the junction held 3 bases outside the gene matches. In DNA form, the CDR3 reads TGTGCCAGCTCACCCCGGGACAGCGGCTACACCTTC. It translates to CASSPRDSGYTF.

The chain is built from TRBV6-2 or TRBV6-3 and TRBJ2-7; D gene uncertain. V lost 0 bases, J lost 5 bases, and 14 bases lay in between. Germline assignment: CDR1 MNHEY and CDR2 SVGEGT. The CDR3 loop spans 15 amino acids. The CDR3 protein is CASSYSRQPWDEQYF. CDR3 nucleotide sequence: TGTGCCAGCAGTTACTCGAGGCAGCCGTGGGACGAGCAGTACTTC.

This sequence joins TRBV11-1 and TRBJ2-7; TRBD1 agrees at 8 bases. J was trimmed by 5 bases and V by 5 bases; bases with no gene match: 2. The germline CDR1 and CDR2 sequences are SGHAT and FQDESV (reference sequence). This CDR3 spans 12 amino acids. The CDR3 loop reads CASSQGADEQYF. CDR3 DNA sequence: TGTGCCAGCAGCCAGGGGGCGGACGAGCAGTACTTC.